This T cell receptor beta chain was captured in a study of T cells in women clearing cervical HPV infection (dated 2018 in TCRdb). Regarding the complete study: The cases were approximately 23 women with histologically confirmed HPV16-related CIN3 or worse, and 2 of those women had invasive cancers. Controls were around 24 women whose single incident HPV16 infection cleared within 12 months without precancer or cancer developing. Case blood was taken at the visit when the lesion was first identified, whereas control blood was taken when infection was no longer detected. Among cases, blood sampling occurred a median of 149 days after lesion detection, with an interquartile range of 90 to 200 days. Because only a few women had HLA typing data, the possibility that HLA type acted as a confounder could not be ruled out. An exploratory proof-of-principle case-control study, nested within the Guanacaste HPV Natural History Study in Costa Rica, was conducted to compare TCR repertoires across cervical HPV16 outcomes. Cases and controls were matched on year of sample collection and on age within five years. Cases had a median age of around 32 years and controls had a median age of approximately 38, with no significant differences in baseline characteristics. In the parent cohort, some 11,000 women aged 18 or older were enrolled in Guanacaste, Costa Rica, during about 1993 to 1995 and then followed for less than 8 years. Five blinded duplicates per group were added as quality controls, so that about 60 samples were obtained: around 50 participants and some 10 replicates.

Every participant had a single incident cervical HPV16 infection, and prevalent HPV16 infections were excluded. Cervical HPV DNA was detected by MY09/MY11 PCR and genotyped by dot-blot hybridization. Approximately 15 mL of heparinized blood were centrifuged, and the buffy coat was aliquoted, frozen at -30°C, then stored at -80°C. Genomic DNA was extracted from buffy coat specimens using QIAGEN kits. The CDR3 measures 14 amino acids from cysteine to phenylalanine. Part of the CDR3 DNA is given, 33 bases translated from base 1. As encoded in the germline V gene, CDR1 is SNHLY while CDR2 is FYNNEI. V and J lose 7 bases and 4 bases, and a span of 16 bases separates them. Findings and caveats that apply to the study as a whole: Across sequencing depths, CIN3+ cases showed significantly higher TCR repertoire richness than controls, but evenness did not differ between the groups. Cases had lower TRBV6-7 relative abundance than controls (about 0.1% versus 0.15%; Bonferroni P = 0.0008). The cross-sectional design could not show whether associations preceded infection or resulted from it; effector/memory subsets and HPV-specific T cells were not isolated. Because the number of T cells per sample was unknown, the richness differences could reflect varying T-cell content rather than repertoire biology. By combining richness with V gene abundances, random forest classifiers separated cases from controls with an estimated AUC of under 0.85.

Concerning this clone itself: It has no known antigen specificity. The read falls 3 residues short of the CDR3 end, and the missing part is taken from the germline J gene.

Using the immunoSEQ assay, multiplex PCR amplified TCR beta CDR3 regions from an average of 1200 ng of genomic DNA per sample. To correct primer bias, the assay used a complete synthetic TCR repertoire to set an amplification baseline. Amplicons were sequenced on the Illumina platform. In the original analysis: Sequences were error-corrected by clustering with frequency ratios and a modified nearest-neighbor algorithm, then analyzed in the immunoSEQ Analyzer with IMGT gene definitions. At each rarefaction depth, TCR richness and evenness were averaged across 20 rarefaction repeats, and samples with fewer sequences than that depth were excluded. Wilcoxon rank sum tests with FDR correction were used to compare relative abundances of V, D and J genes between the groups. An intraclass correlation of 95% to 97% for TCR richness and an average of around 76% across 66 gene segments were obtained from the blinded duplicates. TCRdb took over this immuneACCESS table, retaining in-frame rearrangements with V and J assigned. Such tables are incomplete; in checked studies, under half of the missing clones stem from an unresolved V gene, and the remainder is unexplained. That table furnishes V, J and clone size, whereas the DNA furnished D and trimming. For this sample, the table gives 35,000 to 45,000 clones. Of the sample, less than 8% falls within the top ten clones.

The chain was built from TRBV2 and TRBJ1-1, with the D gene not confidently named. Sequencing used blood buffy coat. This receptor was identified in a woman aged 18 to 75 with a cervical HPV16 infection that either progressed to CIN3+ or cleared (not recorded which). This receptor has the CDR3 CASTPRNYPTEAFF. The sequenced part of the CDR3 DNA is TGTGCCAGCACCCCACGGAACTACCCCACTGAA.